This passage covers 20 T cell receptor beta chains from one sample sequenced in a study of cytomegalovirus exposure and HLA in healthy donors. Primers included in the PCR were 60 Vbeta and 13 Jbeta primers. This table comes from immunoSEQ multiplex PCR, and its TCRdb copy is limited to in-frame clones, with some not included. Here the sample spans under 200,000 clones, around 78% being singletons. The sequencing input was PBMCs. Source of these receptors: a woman between 25 and 40 years old in good health and CMV-seropositive.

The chain uses TRBV18 and TRBJ2-1; D gene unclear. Per the germline V gene, CDR1 is KGHSH and CDR2 is LQKENI. V lost 3 bases and J lost 2, with 8 bases in between. The CDR3 loop spans 14 amino acids. The CDR3 loop is CASSPHSTYNEQFF. In DNA, the CDR3 is TGTGCCAGCTCACCCCACTCCACCTACAATGAGCAGTTCTTC.

Of note for this clone: One end of the junction does not line up with germline, which may come from a read error. The chain carries TRBV28 and TRBJ2-2, with D perhaps matching TRBD2 (6 bases). From germline, CDR1 is MDHEN and CDR2 SYDVKM. This CDR3 spans 16 amino acids. The CDR3 reads CASSLALRLNTGGLFF. In nucleotides, the CDR3 is TGTGCCAGCAGTTTAGCGCTTCGCCTAAACACCGGGGGGCTGTTTTTT.

This chain joins TRBV5-6 and TRBJ2-5; TRBD1 agrees at 9 bases. The CDR3 runs 14 residues. V lost 3 bases to trimming and J lost 3 bases; unmatched junction nucleotides: 3. Looked up from germline, CDR1 is SGHDT and CDR2 is YYEEEE. The CDR3 is CASSWDRVEETQYF. CDR3 nucleotide sequence: TGTGCCAGCAGCTGGGACAGGGTGGAAGAGACCCAGTACTTC.

The chain links TRBV11-2 to TRBJ2-5, with a tentative D call TRBD1 (6 bases). Per germline, CDR1 SGHAT and CDR2 FQNNGV. This CDR3 comprises 13 residues. Trimming stripped 3 bases from V and 9 bases from J, with 14 bases between. The CDR3 region is CASSFQGQTPQYF. CDR3 sequence (DNA): TGTGCCAGCAGCTTCCAGGGGCAGACTCCCCAGTACTTC. Full variable domain (rest looked up from reference TRBV11-2 and TRBJ2-5): EAGVAQSPRYKIIEKRQSVAFWCNPISGHATLYWYQQILGQGPKLLIQFQNNGVVDDSQLPKDRFSAERLKGVDSTLKIQPAKLEDSAVYLCASSFQGQTPQYFGPGTRLLVL.

The table lists this clone with a count of one. V usage is TRBV7-9 and J usage is TRBJ1-1; the D is unclear. CDR3 length equals 18 residues. Trimming removed 1 base from V and 1 base from J, with 19 bases in between. Germline CDR1 SEHNR, CDR2 FQNEAQ (reference sequence). The CDR3 sequence: CASSLGGWEAPRNTEAFF. In DNA form, the CDR3 reads TGTGCCAGCAGCTTAGGGGGATGGGAGGCCCCCAGGAACACTGAAGCTTTCTTT.

The chain links TRBV5-7 to TRBJ2-7; D gene ambiguous. TRBV5-7 belongs to the ORF category, with a function that is uncertain. The CDR3 runs to 11 residues. The V end was cut by 4 bases, the J end by 6 bases, with 8 bases between. CDR3 loop: CASSPLAEQYF. The CDR3 bases are TGTGCCAGCAGCCCGTTGGCCGAGCAGTACTTC.

The CDR3: CASSSPGLQSYNSPLHF. CDR3 DNA: TGTGCCAGCAGTTCGCCCGGTTTACAGAGCTATAATTCACCCCTCCACTTT. The chain couples TRBV28 to TRBJ1-6; the D is unclear. Deletions cut 4 bases from V and 3 bases from J, with 16 bases between. Germline V gives CDR1 MDHEN, CDR2 SYDVKM. The CDR3 runs 17 residues.

CDR3 region: CASSTLSQGFEWTGELFF. The CDR3 DNA is TGCGCCAGCAGCACTCTCTCTCAGGGTTTTGAATGGACCGGGGAGCTGTTTTTT. V usage is TRBV5-1 and J usage is TRBJ2-2; D may be TRBD1 (5 bases). The CDR3 contains 18 residues. Germline V gene sequence: CDR1 SGHRS, CDR2 YFSETQ. V lost 4 bases and J lost 5, with 24 bases in between.

This clone appeared a few times. The chain couples TRBV11-3 to TRBJ2-1; D is possibly TRBD1 (6 bases). CDR1 and CDR2 (germline): SGHNT, YENEEA. The CDR3 has 16 residues. Trimming shortened V by 3 bases and J by 0 bases, and 12 bases separated the two germline ends. In DNA form, the CDR3 reads TGTGCCAGCAGCTTGTACCAGGGGAGCTCCTACAATGAGCAGTTCTTC. Its protein product is CASSLYQGSSYNEQFF.

The chain employs TRBV6-1 and TRBJ1-5; D gene unclear. CDR3 size: 15 residues. Trimming took 1 base from V and 1 from J, leaving 8 bases between them. In germline, CDR1 is MNHNS, CDR2 SASEGT. The CDR3 coding sequence is TGTGCCAGCAGTGAAGGGAGAGTCAGCAATCAGCCCCAGCATTTT. Protein product: CASSEGRVSNQPQHF.

The rearrangement links TRBV7-2 to TRBJ2-1, with a weak D call TRBD1 (6 bases). CDR1 SGHTA and CDR2 FQGNSA come from the germline V gene. Trimming shortened V by 1 base and J by 12 bases, and 7 bases separated the two germline ends. The CDR3 runs 11 residues. The CDR3 nucleotides are TGTGCCAGCAGCTTAGTAGGGGGGCAGTTCTTC. Amino acids: CASSLVGGQFF.

The gene calls are TRBV18 and TRBJ2-3, with D possibly TRBD1 on 5 matching bases. The CDR3 spans 14 residues. Germline CDR1 KGHSH, CDR2 LQKENI. V shed 8 bases and J shed 0 bases, with 12 bases lying between them. CDR3 nucleotides: TGTGCCAGCCCCCTAACAGGTAGCACAGATACGCAGTATTTT. Protein: CASPLTGSTDTQYF.

The chain combines TRBV15 with TRBJ2-1; 14 bases fit TRBD2. Looked up from germline, CDR1 is LNHNV and CDR2 is YYDKDF (reference sequence). V was clipped by 2 bases and J by 5 bases; unmatched bases: 8. The CDR3 runs to 18 residues. CDR3: CATSRRLAGGPYNNEQFF. The CDR3 DNA reads TGTGCCACCAGCAGACGACTAGCGGGGGGGCCATATAACAATGAGCAGTTCTTC. The whole variable domain, remainder taken from reference TRBV15 and TRBJ2-1, is DAMVIQNPRYQVTQFGKPVTLSCSQTLNHNVMYWYQQKSSQAPKLLFHYYDKDFNNEADTPDNFQSRRPNTSFCFLDIRSPGLGDTAMYLCATSRRLAGGPYNNEQFFGPGTRLTVL.

The chain links TRBV25-1 to TRBJ2-1; D is unclear. From germline, CDR1 is MGHDK and CDR2 SYGVNS. V lost 5 bases and J 2 bases, leaving 16 bases between the germline ends. CDR3 length: 16 amino acids. Here the CDR3 reads CASSPHGLFTYNEQFF. CDR3 DNA: TGTGCCAGCAGTCCACACGGGTTGTTTACCTACAATGAGCAGTTCTTC.

This chain uses TRBV5-5 with TRBJ2-7; a weak D match, TRBD2 (6 bases). This CDR3 contains 14 residues. V lost 3 bases, J lost 2 bases, and 12 bases lay in between. Germline assignment: CDR1 SGHKS and CDR2 YYEKEE (reference sequence). The CDR3 nucleotides are TGTGCCAGCAGCTCCTGGGACTCACCCTACGAGCAGTACTTC. Translating it yields CASSSWDSPYEQYF.

This clone was seen only once. The rearrangement joins TRBV11-3 to TRBJ2-1; possible D gene TRBD2, 5 bases. V was clipped by 1 base and J by 0 bases, with 7 bases between them. Germline values: CDR1 SGHNT, CDR2 YENEEA. CDR3 length equals 15 residues. CDR3 residues: CASSLGTLSYNEQFF. DNA for the CDR3: TGTGCCAGCAGCTTAGGGACTCTCTCCTACAATGAGCAGTTCTTC.

The chain recombines TRBV23-1 with TRBJ1-1; D is ambiguous. TRBV23-1 is given ORF status, its function remaining uncertain. V lost 0 bases, J lost 3 bases, and 5 bases lay in between. The CDR3 is 13 amino acids. CDR3 residues: CASSQSRDTEAFF. The CDR3 coding sequence is TGCGCCAGCAGTCAATCGCGGGACACTGAAGCTTTCTTT.

The CDR3 region is CASGQGARKYGYTF. For the CDR3, the DNA is TGTGCCAGCGGACAGGGGGCGCGGAAATATGGCTACACCTTC. The V gene is TRBV6-6, the J gene TRBJ1-2; 11 nucleotides align to TRBD1. CDR1 and CDR2 (germline): MNHNY, SVGAGI (reference sequence). Trimming took 8 bases from V and 5 from J; bases not matched to a gene: 7. The CDR3 is 14 amino acids.

The rearrangement links TRBV30 to TRBJ1-2; no clear D gene. The CDR3 has 11 amino acids. Trimming left V 1 base short and J 7 bases short, with 7 bases between. Looked up from germline, CDR1 is GTSNPN and CDR2 is SVGIG (reference sequence). The CDR3, as DNA: TGTGCCTGGAGTGGGAGCGGTGGCTACACCTTC. Translating it yields CAWSGSGGYTF.

The chain has TRBV5-1 and TRBJ2-5; the D gene is possibly TRBD2 (6 bases). Germline-derived CDR1 and CDR2 are SGHRS and YFSETQ. The CDR3 totals 14 residues. The germline V and J ends were trimmed by 5 bases and 1 base, with 12 bases remaining between them. The CDR3 coding sequence is TGCGCCAGCAGTGGAGGGTCATCCCAAGAGACCCAGTACTTC. This codes for CASSGGSSQETQYF.